A single sample gave rise to the 27 T cell receptor beta chains below, sequenced in a study of blood T cell repertoires in COVID-19. The repertoire was sequenced with immunoSEQ multiplex PCR; TCRdb's copy has only in-frame clones and lacks some. This sample has about 140,000 clones, with about 82% found just once. Sequenced input: peripheral blood. Every receptor here comes from a woman in her fifties or sixties with acute or convalescent COVID-19.

V is TRBV2 and J is TRBJ2-5; D not resolved. The germline V gene encodes CDR1 SNHLY and CDR2 FYNNEI. The CDR3 runs 12 residues. Trimming took off 5 bases at V and 5 bases at J, with 9 bases between the two ends. The CDR3: CASSPYRETQYF. The CDR3 nucleotides are TGTGCCAGCAGTCCCTACCGCGAGACCCAGTACTTC.

In regard to this clone: This same CDR3 is encoded by further DNA sequences in the sample. The chain joins TRBV18 to TRBJ2-7, with TRBD1 as a possible D gene (6 bases). Germline V gene lookup returns CDR1 KGHSH and CDR2 LQKENI. The CDR3 length is 12 residues. V lost 1 base and J 5 bases, leaving 6 bases between the germline ends. CDR3 protein: CASSPQGDEQYF. The CDR3, as DNA: TGTGCCAGCTCACCACAGGGGGACGAGCAGTACTTC.

This clone has a single count. The V and J genes are TRBV6-5 and TRBJ2-3; 12 bases line up with TRBD2. J gave up 0 bases and V 7 bases, and 2 bases lay outside the gene matches. The CDR3 has 15 amino acids. Germline assignment: CDR1 MNHEY and CDR2 SVGAGI. The CDR3 sequence is CASTTSGGSTDTQYF. The CDR3 coding sequence is TGTGCCAGCACTACTAGCGGGGGGAGCACAGATACGCAGTATTTT.

The chain links TRBV6-5 to TRBJ2-5, with TRBD1 matching 7 bases. V lost 0 bases, J lost 7 bases, and 11 bases stayed unmatched. The CDR3 spans 16 residues. Germline lookup yields CDR1 MNHEY and CDR2 SVGAGI. CDR3 sequence reads: CASSYSVRADRRTQYF. DNA of the CDR3: TGTGCCAGCAGTTACTCGGTTCGGGCGGACAGGCGGACCCAGTACTTC.

This clone was counted at least ten times. V is TRBV6-1 and J is TRBJ2-7; no clear D gene. V lost 1 base and J 4 bases, leaving 8 bases between the germline ends. Germline lookup yields CDR1 MNHNS and CDR2 SASEGT. CDR3 length: 13 residues. The CDR3 loop is CASSEDFQYEQYF. DNA of the CDR3: TGTGCCAGCAGTGAAGATTTCCAGTACGAGCAGTACTTC.

The CDR3 loop reads CASSPTLGGINEKLFF. The CDR3 region has the DNA TGTGCCAGCAGCCCCACCCTGGGGGGAATAAATGAAAAACTGTTTTTT. The V call is TRBV7-9, the J call TRBJ1-4, with D possibly being TRBD1 (5 bases). The V end was cut by 5 bases, the J end by 5 bases, with 18 bases between. Germline V CDR1 and CDR2: SEHNR, FQNEAQ (reference sequence). The CDR3 consists of 16 residues. Full variable domain (rest looked up from reference TRBV7-9 and TRBJ1-4): DTGVSQNPRHKITKRGQNVTFRCDPISEHNRLYWYRQTLGQGPEFLTYFQNEAQLEKSRLLSDRFSAERPKGSFSTLEIQRTEQGDSAMYLCASSPTLGGINEKLFFGSGTQLSVL.

This clone was counted once. The chain joins TRBV5-4 to TRBJ1-1; 8 bases agree with TRBD1. The CDR3 has 17 residues. Germline V gene sequence: CDR1 SGHNT, CDR2 YYREEE (reference sequence). The ends lost 4 bases at V and 0 bases at J; junction bases unmatched: 11. CDR3 amino acids: CASSPGQGKVVNTEAFF. CDR3 bases: TGTGCCAGCAGCCCCGGACAGGGAAAGGTAGTGAACACTGAAGCTTTCTTT.

CDR3 amino acids: CARRLAGAANTGELFF. Written as DNA, the CDR3 is TGTGCCAGAAGACTAGCGGGGGCGGCGAACACCGGGGAGCTGTTTTTT. V gene TRBV2 combines with J gene TRBJ2-2, with TRBD2 matching 12 bases. In germline, CDR1 is SNHLY, CDR2 FYNNEI. The CDR3 extends over 16 amino acids. Unmatched junction bases numbered 5, after V lost 9 bases and J lost 0 bases.

Worth noting for this clone: This sample also contains other DNA sequences that code for the same CDR3. The rearrangement links TRBV10-1 to TRBJ2-3; D perhaps matches TRBD1 (5 bases). Germline-derived CDR1 and CDR2 are WNHNN and SYGVQD (reference sequence). The CDR3 length is 12 residues. Trimming removed 5 bases at V and 4 bases at J, with 7 bases between. In DNA, the CDR3 is TGCGCCAGCAGTCAGGGCCCAGATACGCAGTATTTT. It specifies CASSQGPDTQYF.

V gene TRBV12-5 combines with J gene TRBJ2-5; D remains unclear. V was cut by 1 base and J by 4 bases, with 4 bases left in between. Per germline, CDR1 LGHNT and CDR2 FRNRAP. The CDR3 has 12 residues. The CDR3 DNA reads TGTGCTAGTGGTTTGGCACTAGAGACCCAGTACTTC. Encoded protein: CASGLALETQYF.

The chain is built from TRBV20-1 and TRBJ2-5; the D is unclear. V was shortened by 3 bases and J by 4 bases, with 6 bases between the two germline ends. Germline lookup yields CDR1 DFQATT and CDR2 SNEGSKA (reference sequence). The CDR3 covers 11 residues. CDR3 in DNA: TGCAGTGCTAGCCCTTCAGAGACCCAGTACTTC. This encodes CSASPSETQYF.

V and J are TRBV30 and TRBJ2-7; 7 nucleotides line up with TRBD2. The CDR3 is 13 residues long. Per the germline V gene, CDR1 is GTSNPN and CDR2 is SVGIG (reference sequence). Trimming removed 2 bases from V and 4 bases from J; junction bases left unmatched: 5. The CDR3 sequence: CAWSRGGLYEQYF. The CDR3 bases are TGTGCCTGGAGTCGGGGAGGGTTGTACGAGCAGTACTTC.

The chain uses TRBV5-1 and TRBJ2-2; D is perhaps TRBD2 (6 bases). V was trimmed by 4 bases and J by 7 bases, leaving 17 bases between them. From germline, CDR1 is SGHRS and CDR2 YFSETQ. The length of the CDR3 is 15 residues. The CDR3 DNA sequence: TGCGCCAGCAGCCCGGGGGTTCGCGCCGACGGGGAGCTGTTTTTT. It is translated as CASSPGVRADGELFF. Based on the CDR3 plus reference TRBV5-1 and TRBJ2-2, the full variable domain is KAGVTQTPRYLIKTRGQQVTLSCSPISGHRSVSWYQQTPGQGLQFLFEYFSETQRNKGNFPGRFSGRQFSNSRSEMNVSTLELGDSALYLCASSPGVRADGELFFGEGSRLTVL.

V gene TRBV24-1 combines with J gene TRBJ2-5, with D perhaps TRBD1 (6 bases). Germline V gene lookup returns CDR1 KGHDR and CDR2 SFDVKD. The V gene lost 4 bases and the J gene lost 7 bases, with 15 bases spanning the gap. This CDR3 is built from 14 residues. The DNA of the CDR3 is TGTGCCACCAGTGACTGGGACACTTCGGCGACCCAGTACTTC. Protein product: CATSDWDTSATQYF.

This clone was observed a few times. The rearrangement links TRBV19 to TRBJ1-4; 9 bases agree with TRBD1. With 10 bases clipped from V and 7 bases from J, the junction kept 10 bases outside the gene matches. The CDR3 length is 14 residues. Per the germline V gene, CDR1 is LNHDA and CDR2 is SQIVND (reference sequence). This CDR3 is CATQQRGQGEKLFF. CDR3 nucleotide sequence: TGTGCCACCCAACAACGGGGACAGGGTGAAAAACTGTTTTTT.

The chain combines TRBV7-9 with TRBJ2-7; TRBD1 matches 7 bases. The CDR3 contains 13 residues. Germline-derived CDR1 and CDR2 are SEHNR and FQNEAQ (reference sequence). Trimming took 0 bases from V and 5 from J; bases not matched to a gene: 1. The CDR3 loop is CASSLAQGDEQYF. The DNA of the CDR3 is TGTGCCAGCAGCTTAGCCCAGGGGGACGAGCAGTACTTC.

The rearrangement joins TRBV5-1 to TRBJ2-5; no clear D. There are 15 residues in the CDR3. V was clipped by 0 bases and J by 4 bases, with 13 bases between them. CDR1 and CDR2 (germline): SGHRS, YFSETQ. CDR3 DNA: TGCGCCAGCAGCTTGGCAATTCGGAGAATAGAGACCCAGTACTTC. Encoded protein: CASSLAIRRIETQYF.

This chain connects TRBV6-5 to TRBJ2-1; TRBD2 is a possible D gene (6 bases). The length of the CDR3 is 12 residues. Between the trimmed V and J ends, which lost 11 bases and 9 bases, there was a span of 17 bases. Germline V lookup: CDR1 MNHEY, CDR2 SVGAGI. CDR3 coding DNA: TGTGCCGCCGGGAGAAATTTGGGTGAGCAGTTCTTC. As protein: CAAGRNLGEQFF.

The rearrangement joins TRBV19 to TRBJ1-1, with D unresolved. Germline lookup yields CDR1 LNHDA and CDR2 SQIVND (reference sequence). The CDR3 extends over 12 amino acids. The ends were cut back, 4 bases at V and 4 bases at J, with 7 bases in the middle. CDR3 nucleotides: TGTGCCAGTAGTAGTATCAGCACTGAAGCTTTCTTT. Its protein is CASSSISTEAFF.

The chain couples TRBV6-5 to TRBJ2-7; D is unclear. Trimming pared 5 bases from V and 4 bases from J, leaving 3 bases between. This CDR3 has 10 amino acids. Per germline, CDR1 MNHEY and CDR2 SVGAGI. The CDR3 region has the DNA TGTGCCAGCAGTCTATACGAGCAGTACTTC. Its translation is CASSLYEQYF.

The rearrangement uses TRBV20-1 and TRBJ2-7, with a tentative D call TRBD2 (6 bases). Deletions cut 6 bases from V and 3 bases from J, with 21 bases between. This CDR3 has 15 residues. CDR1 and CDR2 (germline): DFQATT, SNEGSKA (reference sequence). CDR3 region: CSASTGTQRRYEQYF. The DNA for the CDR3 is TGCAGTGCAAGTACCGGGACTCAGCGTCGCTACGAGCAGTACTTC.

The gene calls are TRBV9 and TRBJ1-3; 7 bases line up with TRBD1. With V trimmed by 4 bases and J by 0 bases, 10 bases remained unmatched. CDR1 and CDR2 from the germline V gene are SGDLS and YYNGEE. This CDR3 comprises 17 residues. CDR3 in DNA: TGTGCCAGCAGCCGACTCAGACAGGGAGGCTCTGGAAACACCATATATTTT. This encodes CASSRLRQGGSGNTIYF.

This clone is a singleton in its sample. The chain has TRBV30 and TRBJ1-2; 7 bases fit TRBD1. CDR1 and CDR2 (germline): GTSNPN, SVGIG (reference sequence). This CDR3 has 15 residues. J gave up 1 base and V 7 bases, and 12 bases lay outside the gene matches. CDR3 in amino acids: CAFRLGTALNYGYTF. The CDR3 region has the DNA TGTGCCTTTCGGCTCGGGACAGCTCTTAACTATGGCTACACCTTC.

This chain uses TRBV5-4 with TRBJ2-1, with D possibly being TRBD1 (5 bases). The CDR3 contains 12 residues. Trimming removed 4 bases at V and 7 bases at J, with 9 bases between. Germline CDR1 is SGHNT and CDR2 is YYREEE (reference sequence). The CDR3 DNA follows: TGTGCCAGCAGCCCTACAGGTAATGAGCAGTTCTTC. Its translation: CASSPTGNEQFF.

J is TRBJ2-1 and V is TRBV6-5, with D unclear. CDR1 and CDR2 from the germline V gene are MNHEY and SVGAGI. Trimming took 6 bases from V and 0 from J, leaving 6 bases between them. CDR3 length equals 13 residues. The CDR3 coding sequence is TGTGCCAGCAGACTAAACTCCTACAATGAGCAGTTCTTC. It yields the protein CASRLNSYNEQFF.

The CDR3 DNA reads TGCGCCAGCAACGATGGGACAGGGATCTACGAGCAGTACTTC. It specifies CASNDGTGIYEQYF. The chain joins TRBV5-1 to TRBJ2-7; 9 positions match TRBD1. V gave up 6 bases and J gave up 3 bases; unmatched junction bases: 7. CDR3 size: 14 residues. The germline CDR1 and CDR2 sequences are SGHRS and YFSETQ.

The chain combines TRBV5-8 with TRBJ1-4; 9 bases are shared with TRBD1. Trimming at V came to 4 bases and at J to 8 bases, leaving 6 bases not matched to a gene. Germline V gene data show CDR1 as SGHTS and CDR2 as YDEGEE. This CDR3 comprises 14 residues. CDR3 loop: CASSRDRGREKLFF. The CDR3 nucleotides are TGTGCCAGCAGCCGCGACAGGGGGAGGGAAAAACTGTTTTTT.